This T cell receptor (beta chain) was captured in a study of blood T cell repertoires in COVID-19. At the level of the study: Both acute and convalescent COVID-19 samples were obtained from the United States, Italy and Spain. T cells, B-cell-depleted T cells, or PBMCs supplied cDNA or gDNA.

The CDR3 sequence is 9 residues long. In germline, CDR1 is MNHEY, CDR2 SMNVEV (reference sequence). With 6 bases removed from V and 10 bases from J, the gap between germline ends came to 6 bases. This clone appeared a few times. Per the study methods: How many nucleated cells were present was estimated from reference gene primer amplification. Here immunoSEQ multiplex PCR was the method, and the copy in TCRdb shows in-frame clones only, minus some. V and J calls and clone size are as listed in that table; D and trimming were resolved from the DNA. The sample holds roughly 130,000 clones; about 80% are singletons and the top ten take about 2.9%.

The chain links TRBV27 to TRBJ1-1; D call uncertain. Material for sequencing was peripheral blood. The TCR originated in a woman over 75 with acute or convalescent COVID-19. CDR3 amino acids: CASSGRAFF. The DNA of the CDR3 is TGTGCCAGCAGCGGTCGAGCTTTCTTT.